This TCR beta chain was identified in a study of blood T cell repertoires in COVID-19. Study context: The origin of the acute and convalescent COVID-19 samples was the United States, Italy and Spain.

Under the authors' procedure: For nucleated cells, counts were estimated from reference gene primer amplification. Method: immunoSEQ multiplex PCR; TCRdb's copy keeps in-frame clones and lacks some. V and J calls and clone size are copied from that table; D and trimming were computed from the DNA. Here the sample spans a few hundred thousand clones, approximately 91% being singletons. Those who participated ranged in age from about 18 to 89 years and resided in under 25 US areas. The CDR3 is made up of 20 amino acids. The germline V gene encodes CDR1 MGHRA and CDR2 YSYEKL. V dropped 2 bases and J dropped 4; count of bases not matched to a gene: 12. There are a few counts of this clone.

Sequenced input: PBMCs or T cells enriched from blood (not recorded which). The V call is TRBV4-1, the J call TRBJ2-1; 15 nucleotides match TRBD2. This clonotype was sampled from a middle-aged woman who had recovered from COVID-19. The CDR3 DNA follows: TGCGCCAGCAGCCAACCTCCCGGGACTAGCGGGAGGAAGGGTTACAATGAGCAGTTCTTC. Its translation: CASSQPPGTSGRKGYNEQFF.